What follows are 31 T cell receptor beta chains derived from one specimen sequenced in a study of blood T cell repertoires in COVID-19. Produced via immunoSEQ multiplex PCR; TCRdb's table is partial and in-frame only. This table holds 15,000 to 20,000 clones, 85% to 90% found once. Sequenced sample: peripheral blood. The receptors derive from a man aged 55 to 70 with active COVID-19.

This chain connects TRBV30 to TRBJ1-5; 10 bases agree with TRBD1. This CDR3 spans 16 amino acids. Germline lookup yields CDR1 GTSNPN and CDR2 SVGIG (reference sequence). Germline trimming cut 2 bases from V and 2 bases from J; bases unmatched to any gene: 6. For the CDR3, the DNA is TGTGCCTGGAGTCCCGGGACAGGGGAGGGCAATCAGCCCCAGCATTTT. Residues: CAWSPGTGEGNQPQHF.

The chain couples TRBV9 to TRBJ1-4; TRBD1 matches 9 bases. This CDR3 contains 18 residues. V trimming: 4 bases; J trimming: 2 bases; junction bases outside the gene matches: 12. CDR1 is SGDLS and CDR2 is YYNGEE in the germline V gene. The DNA for the CDR3 is TGTGCCAGCAGCACCCCGCTTTCGGGGACAGGGACTAATGAAAAACTGTTTTTT. Its translation is CASSTPLSGTGTNEKLFF. The whole variable domain, remainder taken from reference TRBV9 and TRBJ1-4, is DSGVTQTPKHLITATGQRVTLRCSPRSGDLSVYWYQQSLDQGLQFLIQYYNGEERAKGNILERFSAQQFPDLHSELNLSSLELGDSALYFCASSTPLSGTGTNEKLFFGSGTQLSVL.

The chain joins TRBV7-9 to TRBJ2-2, with D perhaps matching TRBD2 (5 bases). This CDR3 contains 15 residues. V lost 5 bases and J 0 bases, leaving 10 bases between the germline ends. Germline V gives CDR1 SEHNR, CDR2 FQNEAQ (reference sequence). The CDR3 here is CASSPRGTNTGELFF. For the CDR3, the DNA is TGTGCCAGCAGCCCCCGAGGGACGAACACCGGGGAGCTGTTTTTT.

This clone was observed once. The chain couples TRBV4-2 to TRBJ2-5; TRBD2 agrees at 7 bases. The CDR3 runs to 17 residues. Germline values: CDR1 LGHNA, CDR2 YNFKEQ. V was clipped by 0 bases and J by 2 bases; unmatched bases: 9. CDR3 nucleotide sequence: TGTGCCAGCAGCCAAGAAGCCGTGTCTAGCGGACAAGAGACCCAGTACTTC. This codes for CASSQEAVSSGQETQYF.

The chain is built from TRBV9 and TRBJ1-1; 8 bases agree with TRBD1. Unmatched junction bases numbered 3, after V lost 1 base and J lost 1 base. Per germline, CDR1 SGDLS and CDR2 YYNGEE. The CDR3 totals 15 residues. The DNA of the CDR3 is TGTGCCAGCAGCGTATCCGGGACAGGGAACACTGAAGCTTTCTTT. Its translation is CASSVSGTGNTEAFF.

CDR3 loop: CASSSMGGSNQPQHF. In nucleotides, the CDR3 is TGTGCCAGCAGCTCCATGGGGGGAAGCAATCAGCCCCAGCATTTT. The chain carries TRBV5-6 and TRBJ1-5, with D possibly being TRBD1 (5 bases). Trimming took off 3 bases at V and 1 base at J, with 11 bases between the two ends. Germline CDR1 and CDR2: SGHDT and YYEEEE. This CDR3 contains 15 residues.

The J gene is TRBJ2-1, the V gene TRBV12-5; D may be TRBD2 (6 bases). The V gene lost 5 bases and the J gene lost 2 bases, with 19 bases spanning the gap. The CDR3 loop spans 17 amino acids. Per germline, CDR1 LGHNT and CDR2 FRNRAP. DNA of the CDR3: TGTGCTAGTGGTGCCCCGAGTTTGGGGGAGGCCTACAATGAGCAGTTCTTC. Amino acid sequence: CASGAPSLGEAYNEQFF.

This clone was seen a few times. This sequence joins TRBV30 and TRBJ2-7; D not resolved. V gave up 0 bases and J gave up 3 bases, with 18 bases separating them. Germline CDR1 is GTSNPN and CDR2 is SVGIG (reference sequence). The CDR3 is 16 residues long. In nucleotides, the CDR3 is TGTGCCTGGAGTGTACGAGATCGGGTTAGCCACTACGAGCAGTACTTC. Protein product: CAWSVRDRVSHYEQYF.

J is TRBJ1-1 and V is TRBV11-2; TRBD1 might be the D (5 bases). V gave up 1 base and J gave up 0 bases, with 9 bases separating them. This CDR3 region has 15 residues. Germline-derived CDR1 and CDR2 are SGHAT and FQNNGV. CDR3 loop: CASSLVQGMNTEAFF. The CDR3 DNA reads TGTGCCAGCAGCTTAGTTCAGGGTATGAACACTGAAGCTTTCTTT.

This chain uses TRBV9 with TRBJ2-3, with TRBD2 identical over 9 bases. Germline assignment: CDR1 SGDLS and CDR2 YYNGEE. V shed 3 bases, J shed 3 bases, and the junction held 11 bases outside the gene matches. The CDR3 loop spans 17 amino acids. DNA for the CDR3: TGTGCCAGCAGCGCGCCTCTGGCGGGGGGGACGACAGATACGCAGTATTTT. Its translation: CASSAPLAGGTTDTQYF.

The rearrangement uses TRBV11-2 and TRBJ1-4; D not certain. This CDR3 has 14 amino acids. Germline values: CDR1 SGHAT, CDR2 FQNNGV. Trimming shortened V by 5 bases and J by 6 bases, and 13 bases separated the two germline ends. CDR3 residues: CASSIGLRDEKLFF. The CDR3 coding sequence is TGTGCCAGCAGCATTGGCCTTCGGGATGAAAAACTGTTTTTT.

The chain joins TRBV7-6 to TRBJ2-7, with D uncertain. The V end lost 1 base, the J end lost 1 base, and 11 bases lay between the germline ends. The germline V gene has CDR1 SGHVS and CDR2 FNYEAQ. This CDR3 spans 15 amino acids. CDR3 DNA sequence: TGTGCCAGCAGCTTAGAGCAGGATGGATCCTACGAGCAGTACTTC. This translates into CASSLEQDGSYEQYF.

The chain is built from TRBV20-1 and TRBJ2-5, with TRBD2 matching 9 bases. Per germline, CDR1 DFQATT and CDR2 SNEGSKA (reference sequence). Unmatched junction bases numbered 8, after V lost 3 bases and J lost 6 bases. The length of the CDR3 is 14 residues. The CDR3 DNA reads as TGCAGTGCTAGTGGTAGCGGGAGTACCCAGACCCAGTACTTC. Translated: CSASGSGSTQTQYF.

The chain links TRBV28 to TRBJ1-2; D possibly corresponds to TRBD1 (6 bases). This CDR3 is 14 amino acids long. V gave up 7 bases and J gave up 2 bases, with 14 bases separating them. CDR1 is MDHEN and CDR2 is SYDVKM in the germline V gene. This CDR3 is CASMVKQGNYGYTF. The DNA of the CDR3 is TGTGCCAGCATGGTGAAACAGGGAAACTATGGCTACACCTTC.

V gene TRBV18 combines with J gene TRBJ1-6, with unresolved D. Deletions cut 4 bases from V and 8 bases from J, with 21 bases between. The CDR3 sequence is 17 residues long. The V gene's germline CDR1 is KGHSH and CDR2 LQKENI. The DNA of the CDR3 is TGTGCCAGCTCACGAGCTGGTCCGGGGAGAGGTGATTCACCCCTCCACTTT. It codes for CASSRAGPGRGDSPLHF.

V gene TRBV28 combines with J gene TRBJ1-2, with 8 bases that match TRBD1. The germline gives CDR1 MDHEN, CDR2 SYDVKM. This CDR3 has 14 amino acids. With 6 bases clipped from V and 4 bases from J, the junction kept 7 bases outside the gene matches. CDR3 sequence reads: CASRGTGRLYGYTF. CDR3 nucleotides: TGTGCCAGCAGGGGGACAGGCCGCCTCTATGGCTACACCTTC.

The chain joins TRBV5-1 to TRBJ2-3; 10 bases line up with TRBD2. V lost 5 bases to trimming and J lost 1 base; unmatched junction nucleotides: 4. The germline V gene has CDR1 SGHRS and CDR2 YFSETQ. CDR3 size: 15 residues. The CDR3 is CASSSGGRRTDTQYF. CDR3 DNA sequence: TGCGCCAGCAGTAGCGGGGGGAGACGCACAGATACGCAGTATTTT.

On this clone itself: The junction does not match germline at one end; this may be a read error. The genes are TRBV11-3 and TRBJ2-1; 8 bases fit TRBD2. CDR3 size: 15 residues. Germline CDR1 and CDR2: SGHNT and YENEEA. CDR3 DNA sequence: TGTGCCAGCAGTTTAGCGGGGAGCTCCTACAATGAGCAGTTCTTC. It yields the protein CASSLAGSSYNEQFF.

The chain employs TRBV6-2 or TRBV6-3 and TRBJ2-7; D may be TRBD2 (6 bases). Trimming stripped 4 bases from V and 7 bases from J, with 11 bases between. Germline loops: CDR1 MNHEY, CDR2 SVGEGT. The length of the CDR3 is 12 residues. CDR3 nucleotides: TGTGCCAGCAGTTCACTAGCAAGGGAGCAGTACTTC. As protein: CASSSLAREQYF.

This rearrangement joins TRBV14 to TRBJ2-7; 10 nucleotides align to TRBD1. The germline V gene has CDR1 SGHDN and CDR2 FVKESK. The CDR3 totals 15 residues. V lost 2 bases to trimming and J lost 1 base; unmatched junction nucleotides: 2. CDR3 sequence reads: CASSQRQGASYEQYF. Written as DNA, the CDR3 is TGTGCCAGCAGCCAACGACAGGGGGCATCCTACGAGCAGTACTTC.

The count of this clone is one. V is TRBV28 and J is TRBJ1-4; D remains ambiguous. Trimming stripped 2 bases from V and 4 bases from J, with 8 bases between. CDR1 is MDHEN and CDR2 is SYDVKM in the germline V gene. The CDR3 length is 14 residues. CDR3 coding DNA: TGTGCCAGCAGTTTAGGCGGGAATAATGAAAAACTGTTTTTT. Translated: CASSLGGNNEKLFF.

This clone came up a few times. The chain joins TRBV10-3 to TRBJ2-7, with TRBD2 identical over 13 bases. The CDR3 is 13 amino acids. The germline CDR1 and CDR2 sequences are ENHRY and SYGVKD. The V segment lost 11 bases and the J segment 6 bases; nucleotides outside the gene matches: 7. The CDR3 coding sequence is TGTGCCCTTGGACTAGCGGGAGTCGGCGAGCAGTACTTC. This sequence encodes CALGLAGVGEQYF.

The gene calls are TRBV5-6 and TRBJ1-3, with D unresolved. This CDR3 contains 13 residues. Per the germline V gene, CDR1 is SGHDT and CDR2 is YYEEEE. V lost 1 base and J 6 bases, leaving 8 bases between the germline ends. As DNA, the CDR3 is TGTGCCAGCAGCTTGAACGGGGAAAACACCATATATTTT. It translates to CASSLNGENTIYF.

CDR3: CASSNRVNQPQHF. The CDR3 DNA reads TGTGCCAGTAGTAACAGGGTGAATCAGCCCCAGCATTTT. The V call is TRBV19, the J call TRBJ1-5; weak D call: TRBD1 (6 bases). From germline, CDR1 is LNHDA and CDR2 SQIVND (reference sequence). The CDR3 length is 13 residues. Trimming cost V 4 bases and J 4 bases, with 8 bases left between them.

The V and J genes are TRBV27 and TRBJ1-6; 8 nucleotides agree with TRBD1. Trimming at V came to 2 bases and at J to 1 base, leaving 10 bases not matched to a gene. The CDR3 is 19 amino acids. Germline V gives CDR1 MNHEY, CDR2 SMNVEV (reference sequence). The DNA of the CDR3 is TGTGCCAGCAGTTTAAACAGGGGGGATTTGGTATCCTATAATTCACCCCTCCACTTT. This codes for CASSLNRGDLVSYNSPLHF.

The V call is TRBV7-3, the J call TRBJ2-1; TRBD1 is a possible D gene (6 bases). CDR1 is SGHTA and CDR2 is FQGTGA in the germline V gene. V was pared by 2 bases and J by 9 bases, with 14 bases between. The CDR3 totals 14 residues. CDR3 nucleotide sequence: TGTGCCAGCAGCTTACGGGAAAGGGGGACTGAGCAGTTCTTC. Amino acids: CASSLRERGTEQFF. The variable domain in full, with the rest retrieved from reference TRBV7-3 and TRBJ2-1, is GAGVSQTPSNKVTEKGKYVELRCDPISGHTALYWYRQSLGQGPEFLIYFQGTGAADDSGLPNDRFFAVRPEGSVSTLKIQRTERGDSAVYLCASSLRERGTEQFFGPGTRLTVL.

The chain uses TRBV7-2 and TRBJ1-1; a possible D gene is TRBD1 (5 bases). This CDR3 region has 15 residues. Germline assignment: CDR1 SGHTA and CDR2 FQGNSA. Trimming left V 6 bases short and J 4 bases short, with 18 bases between. The CDR3 is CASSSNRGVGTEAFF. CDR3 nucleotides: TGTGCCAGCAGTTCTAATCGGGGGGTCGGCACTGAAGCTTTCTTT.

The CDR3 reads CASSQRGRGQLDTQYF. For the CDR3, the DNA is TGTGCCAGCAGCCAAAGGGGCAGGGGGCAGTTGGATACGCAGTATTTT. V usage is TRBV7-3 and J usage is TRBJ2-3; 8 positions match TRBD1. Looked up from germline, CDR1 is SGHTA and CDR2 is FQGTGA. Trimming at V came to 5 bases and at J to 6 bases, leaving 13 bases not matched to a gene. The CDR3 is 16 amino acids.

This chain connects TRBV7-8 to TRBJ2-7, with D possibly TRBD2 on 5 matching bases. Germline CDR1 reads SGHVS; CDR2 reads FQNEAQ. The CDR3 sequence is 15 residues long. Trimming stripped 10 bases from V and 0 bases from J, with 19 bases between. CDR3: CATEPASPSSYEQYF. In DNA form, the CDR3 reads TGTGCCACCGAGCCAGCTAGCCCGAGCTCCTACGAGCAGTACTTC.

This chain connects TRBV5-6 to TRBJ1-1; 8 nucleotides match TRBD1. The J segment lost 1 base and the V segment lost 2 bases, leaving 1 base of the junction unmatched. The germline V gene has CDR1 SGHDT and CDR2 YYEEEE. This CDR3 spans 14 amino acids. CDR3 sequence: CASSLQGGNTEAFF. In nucleotides, the CDR3 is TGTGCCAGCAGCTTACAGGGGGGGAACACTGAAGCTTTCTTT.

DNA for the CDR3: TGTGCCAGCAGCTTACAGAGACTGAACACTGAAGCTTTCTTT. The encoded protein is CASSLQRLNTEAFF. The J gene is TRBJ1-1, the V gene TRBV5-8; D not certain. There are 14 residues in the CDR3. Trimming stripped 2 bases from V and 0 bases from J, with 8 bases between. The germline CDR1 and CDR2 sequences are SGHTS and YDEGEE.